Listed below are T cell receptor beta chains from one sample, sequenced in a study of siplizumab effects on memory and regulatory T cells. Data came from immunoSEQ multiplex PCR; TCRdb stores just in-frame clones and leaves some out. Here the sample spans approximately 91,000 clones, around 93% being singletons. Sample: CD8+ T cells sorted from blood. Receptors were obtained from a human donor in good health. The CDR3 runs from the conserved cysteine through the conserved F or W. The D gene is left open where the match is weak. Only some rows state a clone size, as once, few, many or a class for expanded clones.

>-|-|TRBJ2-7|TRBV9
TGTGCCAGGTGGACAGAACCCTACGAGCAGTACTTC
CARWTEPYEQYF
>-|-|TRBJ2-7|TRBV5-6
TGTGCCAGCAGCTTGGACGGGAGAGTAACCTACGAGCAGTACTTC
CASSLDGRVTYEQYF
>once|-|TRBJ2-5|TRBV6-1
TGTGCCACCTTAGCGACGGGGGTTCGGTTAGAGACCCAGTACTTC
CATLATGVRLETQYF
>-|TRBD2|TRBJ2-1|TRBV27
TGTGCCAGCAGTTTATCAGCTAGCGGACAACACAATGAGCAGTTCTTC
CASSLSASGQHNEQFF
>-|-|TRBJ2-7|TRBV5-5
TGTGCCAGCAGCCGAGGACAGCACTACGAGCAGTACTTC
CASSRGQHYEQYF
>-|TRBD1|TRBJ1-1|TRBV27
TGTGCCAGCAGTTTATCCGGGACAGGGAACACTGAAGCTTTCTTT
CASSLSGTGNTEAFF
>-|-|TRBJ2-1|TRBV4-1
TGCGCCAGCAGCTCGGGACTGAACAATGAGCAGTTCTTC
CASSSGLNNEQFF
>-|TRBD1|TRBJ2-7|TRBV4-1
TGCGCCAGCAGCCCAAGGACAGGGGACGCCTACGAGCAGTACTTC
CASSPRTGDAYEQYF
>-|TRBD1|TRBJ2-1|TRBV9
TGTGCCAGCAGCCTCCGGACAGGGCAATACAATGAGCAGTTCTTC
CASSLRTGQYNEQFF
>-|TRBD2|TRBJ2-3|TRBV19
TGTGCCAGTCGGGCTTTTTCGAAGACTAGCGGGAGCGGGGATACGCAGTATTTT
CASRAFSKTSGSGDTQYF
>-|TRBD1|TRBJ2-5|TRBV18
TGTGCCAGCTCACCACCGGACAGGGTCTACCAAGAGACCCAGTACTTC
CASSPPDRVYQETQYF
>-|TRBD1|TRBJ1-2|TRBV29-1
TGCAGCGGGACCCAGGGGGACAACTATGGCTACACCTTC
CSGTQGDNYGYTF
>-|-|TRBJ2-3|TRBV14
TGTGCCAGCAGCCCACCGTTGGCAGATACGCAGTATTTT
CASSPPLADTQYF
>-|TRBD2|TRBJ2-7|TRBV7-6
TGTGCCAGCAGCTTAGGGTGGCCCGGGAGGGGTATCGACGAGCAGTACTTC
CASSLGWPGRGIDEQYF
>-|-|TRBJ2-1|TRBV2
TGTGCCAGCAGTGAATTCAAGGGGCTCACCTACAATGAGCAGTTCTTC
CASSEFKGLTYNEQFF
>-|-|TRBJ2-7|TRBV18
TGTGCCAGCTCACCACCGATCCGAGACGAGCAGTACTTC
CASSPPIRDEQYF
>-|-|TRBJ2-7|TRBV21-1
TGTGCCAGCAGCAAAGCGCTCGAGGGAAGGACTAGCGGGACATATTTCTACGAGCAGTACTTC
CASSKALEGRTSGTYFYEQYF
>-|TRBD1|TRBJ1-1|TRBV5-6
TGTGCCAGCAGCTTAGGGACAGGGCCCCTTGAAGCTTTCTTT
CASSLGTGPLEAFF
>-|-|TRBJ1-2|TRBV2
TGTGCCAGCAGTGAAGCGCTTTTGCCCACCCGTGACTATGGCTACACCTTC
CASSEALLPTRDYGYTF
>-|-|TRBJ2-1|TRBV7-9
TGTGCCAGCACCACGGGGCTAGCTAATGAGCAGTTCTTC
CASTTGLANEQFF
>once|-|TRBJ2-3|TRBV7-8
TGTGCCAGCAGCCTCCGCCGGAGAGGGGGAGGGATCACAGATACGCAGTATTTT
CASSLRRRGGGITDTQYF
>-|-|TRBJ2-2|TRBV18
TGTGCCAGCTCACCGGACTACCGAACCGGGGAGCTGTTTTTT
CASSPDYRTGELFF
>-|TRBD1|TRBJ2-3|TRBV13
TGTGCCAGCAGTCGGACAGGGGCTTACACAGATACGCAGTATTTT
CASSRTGAYTDTQYF